The next 18 T cell receptor beta chains were all read from a single sample in a study of T cells in Graves' hyperthyroidism and ophthalmopathy. TCR beta CDR3 region amplification was performed from RNA transcripts. TCR CDR3 regions were first amplified by RT-PCR with HTBI primers. TCRdb reprocessed the multiplex PCR reads via MiXCR and lists one record per CDR3 protein. Among about 350,000 distinct CDR3 sequences, around 14% were seen once, and the ten largest hold roughly 24%. The specimen was blood. These receptors came from a woman aged 30 to 39 with Graves' hyperthyroidism.

The gene calls are TRBV6-5 and TRBJ2-3; 7 positions match TRBD1. Germline values: CDR1 MNHEY, CDR2 SVGAGI. This CDR3 comprises 15 residues. V was pared by 4 bases and J by 3 bases, with 7 bases of the junction left unmatched. Written as DNA, the CDR3 is TGTGCCAGCAGTTCCCCACAGGGGTTGACAGATACGCAGTATTTT. Translating gives CASSSPQGLTDTQYF.

The sample holds a few counts of this clonotype. V gene TRBV6-2 or TRBV6-3 combines with J gene TRBJ1-2; no clear D. Germline values: CDR1 MNHEY, CDR2 SVGEGT. The length of the CDR3 is 14 residues. Trimming pared 0 bases from V and 3 bases from J, leaving 8 bases between. The DNA for the CDR3 is TGTGCCAGCAGTTACTCGATGGGCTACTATGGCTACACCTTC. This codes for CASSYSMGYYGYTF.

The chain employs TRBV3-1 and TRBJ2-1, with D perhaps TRBD1 (6 bases). V gave up 4 bases and J gave up 7 bases, with 17 bases separating them. The CDR3 extends over 15 amino acids. Germline V lookup: CDR1 LGHDT, CDR2 YNNKEL (reference sequence). CDR3 sequence reads: CASSPQTGARNEQFF. Here the CDR3 DNA reads TGTGCCAGCAGCCCCCAGACAGGCGCCAGGAATGAGCAGTTCTTC.

This sequence joins TRBV20-1 and TRBJ1-1; TRBD1 agrees at 7 bases. Per germline, CDR1 DFQATT and CDR2 SNEGSKA (reference sequence). With 1 base clipped from V and 0 bases from J, the junction kept 11 bases outside the gene matches. This CDR3 is 17 amino acids long. CDR3: CSARGPGGGTMNTEAFF. CDR3 in DNA: TGCAGTGCTAGAGGGCCAGGGGGGGGGACGATGAACACTGAAGCTTTCTTT.

This chain uses TRBV12-3 or TRBV12-4 with TRBJ1-4; D might be TRBD1 (5 bases). The CDR3 consists of 11 residues. V was trimmed by 8 bases and J by 7 bases, leaving 8 bases between them. CDR3 nucleotide sequence: TGTGCCAGCGGGACGGGTGAAAAACTGTTTTTT. Its protein product is CASGTGEKLFF.

J is TRBJ1-6 and V is TRBV29-1, with D tentatively TRBD1 (6 bases). The CDR3 is 13 amino acids. Trimming pared 6 bases from V and 6 bases from J, leaving 12 bases between. Germline V gene sequence: CDR1 SQVTM, CDR2 ANQGSEA. The CDR3 region is CSVTDSSNSPLHF. The DNA of the CDR3 is TGCAGCGTGACGGACAGCAGTAATTCACCCCTCCACTTT.

The table lists this clonotype with many counts. The V call is TRBV7-3, the J call TRBJ2-2; D unresolved. Trimming removed 2 bases at V and 6 bases at J, with 4 bases between. CDR3 length: 12 amino acids. The V gene's germline CDR1 is SGHTA and CDR2 FQGTGA. The CDR3 protein is CASSLEAGELFF. CDR3 sequence (DNA): TGTGCCAGCAGCTTAGAGGCCGGGGAGCTGTTTTTT.

In its sample, this clonotype was seen many times. V is TRBV10-3 and J is TRBJ1-5; D call uncertain. The V end lost 8 bases, the J end lost 0 bases, and 11 bases lay between the germline ends. CDR3 length: 14 residues. Looked up from germline, CDR1 is ENHRY and CDR2 is SYGVKD. The CDR3 reads CAIADTYSNQPQHF. The CDR3 DNA is TGTGCCATCGCAGACACCTATAGCAATCAGCCCCAGCATTTT.

This clonotype was observed at least ten times. V usage is TRBV12-3 or TRBV12-4 and J usage is TRBJ1-4; TRBD1 agrees at 7 bases. CDR3 length: 14 residues. The V and J ends lost 5 bases and 7 bases, in that order; junction bases with no gene match: 7. Here the CDR3 DNA reads TGTGCCAGCAGTCCGAAGGGGGCGGGTGAAAAACTGTTTTTT. It yields the protein CASSPKGAGEKLFF.

The chain joins TRBV9 to TRBJ1-3; a possible D gene is TRBD1 (5 bases). CDR1 and CDR2 from the germline V gene are SGDLS and YYNGEE. The V end was cut by 4 bases, the J end by 0 bases, with 11 bases between. The CDR3 consists of 15 residues. The CDR3 spells CASSQKTVSGNTIYF. The CDR3 nucleotides read TGTGCCAGCAGCCAGAAGACAGTCTCTGGAAACACCATATATTTT.

Many counts were recorded for this clonotype. The CDR3 DNA is TGCGCCACCCAGGGTGACGGGAGGAGGAATGAGCAGTTCTTC. Amino acid sequence: CATQGDGRRNEQFF. The chain links TRBV10-1 to TRBJ2-1; 7 bases are a match to TRBD2. Germline V gives CDR1 WNHNN, CDR2 SYGVQD (reference sequence). Trimming cost V 10 bases and J 7 bases; bases outside gene matches: 13. CDR3 length: 14 amino acids.

The chain is built from TRBV9 and TRBJ2-1; 11 nucleotides match TRBD1. Losses at the gene ends were 7 bases for V and 5 bases for J; bases not matched to a gene: 8. The CDR3 contains 15 residues. CDR1 and CDR2 from the germline V gene are SGDLS and YYNGEE. CDR3 region: CASGGGDRGDNEQFF. DNA for the CDR3: TGTGCCAGCGGTGGAGGGGACAGGGGGGACAATGAGCAGTTCTTC. The variable domain in full, completed from reference TRBV9 and TRBJ2-1, reads DSGVTQTPKHLITATGQRVTLRCSPRSGDLSVYWYQQSLDQGLQFLIQYYNGEERAKGNILERFSAQQFPDLHSELNLSSLELGDSALYFCASGGGDRGDNEQFFGPGTRLTVL.

This clonotype was recorded many times. V gene TRBV20-1 combines with J gene TRBJ2-7; maybe TRBD2 (5 bases). The germline V gene encodes CDR1 DFQATT and CDR2 SNEGSKA (reference sequence). V was cut by 2 bases and J by 0 bases, with 14 bases left in between. The CDR3 totals 15 residues. The CDR3 loop is CSARSRLGSSYEQYF. The CDR3 coding sequence is TGCAGTGCTAGATCCAGACTGGGGAGCTCCTACGAGCAGTACTTC.

This clonotype was counted many times. V usage is TRBV20-1 and J usage is TRBJ2-7, with 7 positions matching TRBD2. Germline V gene sequence: CDR1 DFQATT, CDR2 SNEGSKA (reference sequence). The CDR3 is made up of 14 amino acids. The J segment lost 2 bases and the V segment lost 3 bases, leaving 7 bases of the junction unmatched. The CDR3 DNA reads as TGCAGTGCTAGCGGTCTAGCGGACCCCTACGAGCAGTACTTC. It is translated as CSASGLADPYEQYF.

This clonotype showed up many times. The chain is built from TRBV2 and TRBJ2-1, with 8 nucleotides matching TRBD2. CDR1 and CDR2 from the germline V gene are SNHLY and FYNNEI. V shed 6 bases, J shed 10 bases, and the junction held 11 bases outside the gene matches. CDR3 size: 14 residues. The CDR3 region is CASSLTSGVGEQFF. The CDR3 bases are TGTGCCAGCAGCCTAACTAGCGGAGTAGGGGAGCAGTTCTTC.

CDR3 residues: CASSPSGGRDEKLFF. As DNA, the CDR3 is TGTGCCAGCAGCCCTAGCGGGGGACGGGACGAAAAACTGTTTTTT. The chain couples TRBV9 to TRBJ1-4; a weak D match, TRBD1 (5 bases). The CDR3 extends over 15 amino acids. Germline-derived CDR1 and CDR2 are SGDLS and YYNGEE. V was shortened by 4 bases and J by 8 bases, with 18 bases between the two germline ends.

This clonotype was seen only a few times. CDR3 amino acids: CASSSLQGKNTEAFF. In DNA form, the CDR3 reads TGTGCCAGCAGTTCCTTACAGGGGAAGAACACTGAAGCTTTCTTT. The genes are TRBV12-3 or TRBV12-4 and TRBJ1-1; 7 bases are shared with TRBD1. CDR3 length: 15 residues. J lost 1 base, V lost 4 bases, and 6 bases had no gene match.

A few counts support this clonotype. The chain links TRBV6-1 to TRBJ2-6; D may be TRBD1 (6 bases). Germline lookup yields CDR1 MNHNS and CDR2 SASEGT. Trimming shortened V by 7 bases and J by 0 bases, and 16 bases separated the two germline ends. The CDR3 is made up of 17 amino acids. The DNA for the CDR3 is TGTGCCAGCACCCGACAGGCTGTTATCTCTGGGGCCAACGTCCTGACTTTC. Translating gives CASTRQAVISGANVLTF.